These 30 T cell receptor beta chains came from one sample sequenced in a study of response to subunit inactivated influenza vaccine (dated by TCRdb to the late 2010s). Receptor libraries were prepared by RT-PCR. The instrument given in TCRdb is Illumina HiSeq 2500. Using fastp at Q25 and MiXCR, TCRdb reprocessed the public reads and kept productive beta chains. Entries that share a CDR3 protein sequence are merged under the most common genes and DNA. The sample table records more than 700,000 distinct CDR3 sequences; over 20% of these occur just once. The top ten clones comprise roughly 10% of the sample. This specimen consisted of PBMCs from blood, obtained more than 4 days after vaccination. All receptors come from a man aged 50-59 years who received an inactivated influenza vaccine. Donor details come from another sample of the same person, matched by shared clones.

The V and J genes are TRBV20-1 and TRBJ2-1, with TRBD2 identical over 7 bases. With V trimmed by 6 bases and J by 2 bases, 4 bases remained unmatched. The CDR3 covers 13 residues. Germline V gene data show CDR1 as DFQATT and CDR2 as SNEGSKA (reference sequence). The CDR3 coding sequence is TGCAGTGCCCCTAGCGGAACCTACAATGAGCAGTTCTTC. Translation: CSAPSGTYNEQFF.

The rearrangement joins TRBV29-1 to TRBJ2-1; 7 bases agree with TRBD1. J gave up 2 bases and V 2 bases, and 3 bases lay outside the gene matches. The CDR3 covers 14 residues. The germline gives CDR1 SQVTM, CDR2 ANQGSEA. Here the CDR3 reads CSVESRGTYNEQFF. DNA of the CDR3: TGCAGCGTTGAAAGCAGGGGGACCTACAATGAGCAGTTCTTC.

This clonotype was recorded a few times. The chain joins TRBV19 to TRBJ2-1, with TRBD2 matching over 11 bases. CDR3 size: 13 residues. Losses at the gene ends were 5 bases for V and 9 bases for J; bases not matched to a gene: 3. Germline V gene sequence: CDR1 LNHDA, CDR2 SQIVND (reference sequence). The DNA for the CDR3 is TGTGCCAGTAGTTGGCTAGCGGGAGGTGAGCAGTTCTTC. Protein product: CASSWLAGGEQFF.

This clonotype was seen ten or more times. The V gene is TRBV7-8, the J gene TRBJ2-3; 7 bases agree with TRBD1. This CDR3 is built from 16 residues. Trimming at V came to 5 bases and at J to 3 bases, leaving 11 bases not matched to a gene. CDR1 SGHVS and CDR2 FQNEAQ come from the germline V gene. The CDR3 loop is CASSNPGTVNTDTQYF. The CDR3 DNA follows: TGTGCCAGCAGCAATCCCGGGACAGTAAATACAGATACGCAGTATTTT. Looking up the rest from reference TRBV7-8 and TRBJ2-3 gives the full variable domain: GAGVSQSPRYKVAKRGQDVALRCDPISGHVSLFWYQQALGQGPEFLTYFQNEAQLDKSGLPSDRFFAERPEGSVSTLKIQRTQQEDSAVYLCASSNPGTVNTDTQYFGPGTRLTVL.

This clonotype has only a few counts. V usage is TRBV7-2 and J usage is TRBJ1-3, with 8 bases matching TRBD1. Germline V gene lookup returns CDR1 SGHTA and CDR2 FQGNSA. The V gene end was trimmed by 2 bases and the J gene end by 2 bases; junction bases not matched to a gene: 2. CDR3 length equals 15 residues. The CDR3 region has the DNA TGTGCCAGCAGCTTACCACAGGGGGCTGGAAACACCATATATTTT. Translated, it gives CASSLPQGAGNTIYF.

The chain has TRBV6-1 and TRBJ1-6; 7 nucleotides match TRBD1. Germline V gives CDR1 MNHNS, CDR2 SASEGT. The CDR3 totals 15 residues. Germline trimming cut 6 bases from V and 7 bases from J; bases unmatched to any gene: 9. CDR3 bases: TGTGCCAGCAGACCTAGGACAGGTGGGAATTCACCCCTCCACTTT. Its translation: CASRPRTGGNSPLHF.

The chain joins TRBV12-3 or TRBV12-4 to TRBJ2-1, with unresolved D. This CDR3 region has 12 residues. Trimming cost V 3 bases and J 9 bases, with 9 bases left between them. CDR3 residues: CASSLMGPEQFF. Here the CDR3 DNA reads TGTGCCAGCAGTTTGATGGGCCCTGAGCAGTTCTTC.

The chain is built from TRBV29-1 and TRBJ2-7; tentative D call: TRBD1 (7 bases). Trimming took 5 bases from V and 1 from J, leaving 12 bases between them. Germline V gene data show CDR1 as SQVTM and CDR2 as ANQGSEA. CDR3 length: 13 amino acids. DNA of the CDR3: TGCAGCGTTAGTGCGGGACAGTCCTACGAGCAGTACTTC. It encodes CSVSAGQSYEQYF.

The V call is TRBV12-3 or TRBV12-4, the J call TRBJ2-4; TRBD1 agrees at 9 bases. With V trimmed by 3 bases and J by 0 bases, 3 bases remained unmatched. The length of the CDR3 is 16 residues. This CDR3 is CASSLGQGRAKNIQYF. In nucleotides, the CDR3 is TGTGCCAGCAGTTTGGGACAGGGTCGAGCCAAAAACATTCAGTACTTC.

In its sample, this clonotype was seen a few times. This sequence joins TRBV5-1 and TRBJ2-1; D possibly corresponds to TRBD2 (6 bases). The CDR3 is 15 residues long. Germline loops: CDR1 SGHRS, CDR2 YFSETQ. The germline V and J ends were trimmed by 4 bases and 9 bases, with 20 bases remaining between them. CDR3 in amino acids: CASSPRLGEGSEQFF. CDR3 nucleotide sequence: TGCGCCAGCAGCCCTAGACTAGGAGAAGGGAGTGAGCAGTTCTTC. Complete variable domain (other parts from reference TRBV5-1 and TRBJ2-1): KAGVTQTPRYLIKTRGQQVTLSCSPISGHRSVSWYQQTPGQGLQFLFEYFSETQRNKGNFPGRFSGRQFSNSRSEMNVSTLELGDSALYLCASSPRLGEGSEQFFGPGTRLTVL.

The chain employs TRBV7-9 and TRBJ2-1; TRBD2 agrees at 10 bases. Per germline, CDR1 SEHNR and CDR2 FQNEAQ (reference sequence). This CDR3 region has 14 residues. Losses at the gene ends were 5 bases for V and 6 bases for J; bases not matched to a gene: 4. The CDR3: CASSRGTSVNEQFF. In nucleotides, the CDR3 is TGTGCCAGCAGCCGCGGGACTAGCGTCAATGAGCAGTTCTTC.

The CDR3 here is CASSEASGSRSYEQYF. CDR3 nucleotide sequence: TGCGCCAGCAGTGAGGCTAGCGGGAGTCGTTCCTACGAGCAGTACTTC. V and J are TRBV10-2 and TRBJ2-7; 10 bases fit TRBD2. Germline values: CDR1 WSHSY, CDR2 SAAADI. J was trimmed by 1 base and V by 2 bases; bases with no gene match: 5. The CDR3 is 16 residues long.

In its sample, this clonotype was seen a few times. This chain connects TRBV5-1 to TRBJ2-4, with D perhaps assigned TRBD1 or TRBD2 (5 bases each). The CDR3 loop spans 16 amino acids. V was trimmed by 4 bases and J by 10 bases, leaving 24 bases between them. Per germline, CDR1 SGHRS and CDR2 YFSETQ. CDR3 in DNA: TGCGCCAGCAGCACCGGCAACACGGGGCGAGGTTGGATTCAGTACTTC. Its protein product is CASSTGNTGRGWIQYF.

This clonotype was recorded a few times. This chain uses TRBV7-2 with TRBJ2-5; 7 bases map to TRBD2. CDR3 length: 14 amino acids. Trimming at V came to 4 bases and at J to 2 bases, leaving 4 bases not matched to a gene. Germline V gene sequence: CDR1 SGHTA, CDR2 FQGNSA. The CDR3 spells CASSYSRGQETQYF. CDR3 sequence (DNA): TGTGCCAGCAGCTATTCGCGGGGGCAAGAGACCCAGTACTTC.

CDR3 loop: CATFKEFGTDTQYF. CDR3 nucleotide sequence: TGTGCCACCTTCAAGGAGTTTGGGACAGATACGCAGTATTTT. The chain uses TRBV27 and TRBJ2-3; D unclear. V lost 10 bases and J lost 3, with 17 bases in between. This CDR3 contains 14 residues. CDR1 is MNHEY, CDR2 SMNVEV, per germline (reference sequence).

This clonotype was counted a few times. The J gene is TRBJ2-5, the V gene TRBV20-1; 10 nucleotides agree with TRBD1. CDR1 is DFQATT and CDR2 is SNEGSKA in the germline V gene (reference sequence). The junction had 11 bases not matched to a gene; V was cut back by 2 bases and J by 5 bases. The CDR3 length is 16 residues. DNA of the CDR3: TGCAGTGCTAGAAGTTCTTCGGGACAGGGGTGGGAGACCCAGTACTTC. It is translated as CSARSSSGQGWETQYF.

In nucleotides, the CDR3 is TGTGCCAGCAGCTTATTACAGTCCGCTACCGAGCAGTACTTC. Translated, it gives CASSLLQSATEQYF. The chain is built from TRBV7-2 and TRBJ2-7; D remains ambiguous. Between the trimmed V and J ends, which lost 2 bases and 6 bases, there was a span of 14 bases. The CDR3 is 14 amino acids. Per germline, CDR1 SGHTA and CDR2 FQGNSA.

At least ten counts were recorded for this clonotype. This rearrangement joins TRBV7-2 to TRBJ2-5; TRBD1 might be the D (6 bases). The CDR3 consists of 14 residues. The V end was cut by 0 bases, the J end by 5 bases, with 10 bases between. Germline V gene lookup returns CDR1 SGHTA and CDR2 FQGNSA. As DNA, the CDR3 is TGTGCCAGCAGCTTAGCGGGGGCTCTTGAGACCCAGTACTTC. It yields the protein CASSLAGALETQYF.

Only a few counts were recorded for this clonotype. The CDR3 DNA reads as TGTGCCAGCAGCGTAGAGGGGCGGTACGAGCAGTACTTC. Translation: CASSVEGRYEQYF. The V gene is TRBV9, the J gene TRBJ2-7, with a tentative D call TRBD1 (5 bases). Germline CDR1 and CDR2: SGDLS and YYNGEE. The germline V and J ends were trimmed by 0 bases and 4 bases, with 8 bases remaining between them. The CDR3 length is 13 residues.

J is TRBJ1-1 and V is TRBV12-3 or TRBV12-4, with D perhaps TRBD1 (5 bases). The CDR3 extends over 14 amino acids. V lost 1 base to trimming and J lost 6 bases, with 12 bases between them. CDR3 bases: TGTGCCAGCAGTTTAGGACAGACCTGGTCTGAAGCTTTCTTT. It yields the protein CASSLGQTWSEAFF.

The rearrangement joins TRBV5-1 to TRBJ1-6; TRBD1 matches at 9 bases. Germline V gene lookup returns CDR1 SGHRS and CDR2 YFSETQ. The V segment lost 3 bases and the J segment 5 bases; nucleotides outside the gene matches: 6. The CDR3 spans 16 residues. The DNA of the CDR3 is TGCGCCAGCAGCTCCGGGACAGGGACACATAATTCACCCCTCCACTTT. Its protein is CASSSGTGTHNSPLHF.

This clonotype was seen many times. CDR3 nucleotide sequence: TGCAGTGCTAGCGATCCCCAGCGGGACTCCTACAATGAGCAGTTCTTC. Protein: CSASDPQRDSYNEQFF. The chain has TRBV20-1 and TRBJ2-1, with 7 bases aligning to TRBD2. CDR1 is DFQATT and CDR2 is SNEGSKA in the germline V gene (reference sequence). The length of the CDR3 is 16 residues. The junction had 8 bases not matched to a gene; V was cut back by 3 bases and J by 0 bases.

The rearrangement uses TRBV5-8 and TRBJ2-3; D possibly corresponds to TRBD2 (7 bases). This CDR3 contains 15 residues. From germline, CDR1 is SGHTS and CDR2 YDEGEE. V was clipped by 1 base and J by 6 bases, with 15 bases between them. The CDR3 is CASSLPGGRPDTQYF. CDR3 DNA sequence: TGTGCCAGCAGCTTGCCCGGGGGGCGTCCGGATACGCAGTATTTT.

This chain links TRBV29-1 with TRBJ1-1; D gene uncertain. Deletions cut 3 bases from V and 6 bases from J, with 8 bases between. CDR3 length equals 11 residues. Germline V gene data show CDR1 as SQVTM and CDR2 as ANQGSEA. CDR3 sequence reads: CSVDVVPEAFF. The CDR3, as DNA: TGCAGCGTTGACGTAGTCCCTGAAGCTTTCTTT.

The V call is TRBV7-2, the J call TRBJ2-4; 7 positions agree with TRBD1. The ends lost 5 bases at V and 0 bases at J; junction bases unmatched: 7. This CDR3 is 16 amino acids long. Germline CDR1 reads SGHTA; CDR2 reads FQGNSA. The CDR3 DNA sequence: TGTGCCAGCAGCGGACGGACAGGTCTAGCCAAAAACATTCAGTACTTC. It translates to CASSGRTGLAKNIQYF.

This clonotype was counted only a few times. The V call is TRBV6-9, the J call TRBJ2-4; 12 nucleotides agree with TRBD1. Germline V gene lookup returns CDR1 MNHGY and CDR2 SVAAGI. The V segment lost 6 bases and the J segment 0 bases; nucleotides outside the gene matches: 9. This CDR3 is built from 18 residues. Here the CDR3 DNA reads TGTGCCAGCAGCCCCGGGACAGGGGGCTCCCTAGCCAAAAACATTCAGTACTTC. Its translation: CASSPGTGGSLAKNIQYF.

The chain carries TRBV7-8 and TRBJ2-1; 10 nucleotides match TRBD2. CDR1 and CDR2 (germline): SGHVS, FQNEAQ. The CDR3 runs to 17 residues. V lost 3 bases, J lost 8 bases, and 13 bases stayed unmatched. The CDR3 sequence: CASSFLTSGPLGDEQFF. As DNA, the CDR3 is TGTGCCAGCAGCTTTCTGACTAGCGGGCCTTTAGGGGATGAGCAGTTCTTC.

The J gene is TRBJ1-1, the V gene TRBV7-2; D may be TRBD1 (6 bases). V dropped 2 bases and J dropped 4 bases, with 14 bases sitting between them. The CDR3 is 15 residues long. The germline gives CDR1 SGHTA, CDR2 FQGNSA. The CDR3 region has the DNA TGTGCCAGCAGCTTACGCGGGGGGCGCACCACTGAAGCTTTCTTT. Protein sequence: CASSLRGGRTTEAFF.

The V gene is TRBV11-2, the J gene TRBJ1-2; D is unresolved. Per germline, CDR1 SGHAT and CDR2 FQNNGV. V lost 2 bases and J lost 4, with 8 bases in between. This CDR3 has 13 residues. CDR3 DNA sequence: TGTGCCAGCAGCTTACTGAGCGGCTATGGCTACACCTTC. Encoded protein: CASSLLSGYGYTF.

The CDR3 sequence: CASTLSSDWAQYF. CDR3 DNA: TGTGCCAGCACCCTTAGTAGTGACTGGGCGCAGTATTTT. The J gene is TRBJ2-3, the V gene TRBV12-3 or TRBV12-4, with no clear D. The CDR3 is 13 residues long. V lost 7 bases to trimming and J lost 10 bases, with 18 bases between them.